Sequencing of this TCR beta chain was carried out in a study of control samples from healthy donors and cancer patients. Sequencing was performed with immunoSEQ multiplex PCR; in TCRdb, only in-frame clones are kept and a portion is missing. The sample has 63,000 or so clones, roughly nine tenths seen once. This CDR3 is built from 15 residues. The germline CDR1 and CDR2 sequences are SGHTA and FQGNSA. The V gene lost 0 bases and the J gene lost 3 bases, with 9 bases spanning the gap. This sequence joins TRBV7-2 and TRBJ1-5; D is undetermined. The clonotype originates from a man aged 55 to 70 with colorectal cancer. Sample: PBMCs. CDR3 nucleotides: TGTGCCAGCAGCTTAGCCGCAGGACTCAATCAGCCCCAGCATTTT. This encodes CASSLAAGLNQPQHF.